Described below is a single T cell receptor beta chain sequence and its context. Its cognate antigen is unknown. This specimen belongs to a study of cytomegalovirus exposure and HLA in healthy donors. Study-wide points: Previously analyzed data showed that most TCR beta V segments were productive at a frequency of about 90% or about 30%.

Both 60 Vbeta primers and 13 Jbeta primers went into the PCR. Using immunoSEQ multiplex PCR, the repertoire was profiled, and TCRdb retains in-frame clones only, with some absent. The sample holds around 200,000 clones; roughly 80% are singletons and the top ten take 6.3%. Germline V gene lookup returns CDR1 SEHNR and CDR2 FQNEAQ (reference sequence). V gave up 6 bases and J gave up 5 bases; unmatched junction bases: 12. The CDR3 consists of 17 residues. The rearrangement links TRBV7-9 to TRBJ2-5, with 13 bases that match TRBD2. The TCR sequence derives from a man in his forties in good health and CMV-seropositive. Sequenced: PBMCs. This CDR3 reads CASSSGLAGAPLETQYF. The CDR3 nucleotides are TGTGCCAGCAGTTCCGGACTAGCGGGGGCCCCTTTGGAGACCCAGTACTTC.